What follows are 5 T cell receptor beta chains derived from one specimen sequenced in a study of blood T cells in healthy people across ages (dated by TCRdb to between 2014 and 2016). The library was made by 5' RACE. TCRdb lists the instrument as Illumina HiSeq 2500. The second PCR ran for about 6 to 12 cycles and used a J-beta primer mix along with a sample-barcoded 5' primer. Using fastp at Q25 and MiXCR, TCRdb reprocessed the public reads and kept productive beta chains. Entries are consolidated by CDR3 protein sequence, retaining the most common genes and DNA. This sample holds approximately 800,000 distinct CDR3 sequences; 20% to 25% were observed only once. The ten largest clonotypes hold approximately 4% of the sample. These same data were also listed under a study on T cells of mothers and their children.

Sequencing input: blood. These receptors were obtained from a boy between 10 and 17 years old in good health.

This chain links TRBV4-1 with TRBJ2-7; tentative D call: TRBD2 (6 bases). The germline V gene has CDR1 MGHRA and CDR2 YSYEKL. V gave up 1 base and J gave up 7 bases, with 8 bases separating them. This CDR3 is 12 amino acids long. CDR3 in amino acids: CASSQAEGEQYF. For the CDR3, the DNA is TGCGCCAGCAGCCAAGCGGAGGGAGAGCAGTACTTC.

V usage is TRBV18 and J usage is TRBJ1-2; D ambiguous. Looked up from germline, CDR1 is KGHSH and CDR2 is LQKENI. With 0 bases removed from V and 5 bases from J, the gap between germline ends came to 13 bases. This CDR3 comprises 15 residues. CDR3 residues: CASSPPGRGNYGYTF. The CDR3 region has the DNA TGTGCCAGCTCACCACCGGGCCGAGGAAATTATGGCTACACCTTC. The complete variable domain, with remaining parts taken from reference TRBV18 and TRBJ1-2, reads NAGVMQNPRHLVRRRGQEARLRCSPMKGHSHVYWYRQLPEEGLKFMVYLQKENIIDESGMPKERFSAEFPKEGPSILRIQQVVRGDSAAYFCASSPPGRGNYGYTFGSGTRLTVV.

The chain joins TRBV29-1 to TRBJ2-5; D might be TRBD1 (5 bases). Germline-derived CDR1 and CDR2 are SQVTM and ANQGSEA. This CDR3 comprises 14 residues. Trimming pared 3 bases from V and 5 bases from J, leaving 16 bases between. For the CDR3, the DNA is TGCAGCGTTGATAAGGGGCCGCGGATCGAGACCCAGTACTTC. The encoded protein is CSVDKGPRIETQYF.

V usage is TRBV10-3 and J usage is TRBJ2-7, with D hard to call. The germline V gene has CDR1 ENHRY and CDR2 SYGVKD. The CDR3 covers 12 residues. V was pared by 4 bases and J by 4 bases, with 8 bases between. The CDR3 sequence is CAISGQTYEQYF. The DNA for the CDR3 is TGTGCCATCAGTGGCCAGACTTACGAGCAGTACTTC.

This clonotype was recorded a few times. The CDR3 DNA is TGTGCCAGCAGCTTAGGAGCTAGCGGGAGGAGGTATGAGCAGTTCTTC. The encoded protein is CASSLGASGRRYEQFF. V gene TRBV7-9 combines with J gene TRBJ2-1; 11 nucleotides line up with TRBD2. The junction had 7 bases not matched to a gene; V was cut back by 1 base and J by 8 bases. This CDR3 has 16 residues. CDR1 and CDR2 from the germline V gene are SEHNR and FQNEAQ (reference sequence).